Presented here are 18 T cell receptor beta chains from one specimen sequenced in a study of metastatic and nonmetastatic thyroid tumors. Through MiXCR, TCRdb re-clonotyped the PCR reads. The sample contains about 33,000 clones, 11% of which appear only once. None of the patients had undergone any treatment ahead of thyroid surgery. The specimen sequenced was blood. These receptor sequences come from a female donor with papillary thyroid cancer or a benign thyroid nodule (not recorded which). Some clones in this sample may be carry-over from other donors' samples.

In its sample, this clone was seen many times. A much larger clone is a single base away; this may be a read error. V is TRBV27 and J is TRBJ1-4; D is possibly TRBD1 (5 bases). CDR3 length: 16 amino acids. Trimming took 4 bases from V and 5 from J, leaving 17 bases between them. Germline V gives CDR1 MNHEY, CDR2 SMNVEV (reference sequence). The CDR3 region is CASSSLDGGFNEKLFF. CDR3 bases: TGTGCCAGCAGTTCCCTCGACGGGGGATTCAATGAAAAACTGTTTTTT. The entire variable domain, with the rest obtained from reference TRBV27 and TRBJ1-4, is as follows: EAQVTQNPRYLITVTGKKLTVTCSQNMNHEYMSWYRQDPGLGLRQIYYSMNVEVTDKGDVPEGYKVSRKEKRNFPLILESPSPNQTSLYFCASSSLDGGFNEKLFFGSGTQLSVL.

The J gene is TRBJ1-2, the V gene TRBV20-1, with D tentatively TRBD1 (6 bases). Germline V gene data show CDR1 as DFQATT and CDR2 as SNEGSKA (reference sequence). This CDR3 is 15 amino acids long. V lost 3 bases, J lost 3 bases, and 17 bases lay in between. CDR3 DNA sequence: TGCAGTGCTAGTGGGTTTACAGGGTCGGACTATGGCTACACCTTC. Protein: CSASGFTGSDYGYTF.

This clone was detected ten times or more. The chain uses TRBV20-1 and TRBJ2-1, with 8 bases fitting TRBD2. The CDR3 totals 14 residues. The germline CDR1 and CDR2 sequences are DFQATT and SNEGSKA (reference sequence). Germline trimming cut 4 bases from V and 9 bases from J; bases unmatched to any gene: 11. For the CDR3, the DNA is TGCAGTGCTACGACCTCCGGGACTAGTGTTGAGCAGTTCTTC. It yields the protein CSATTSGTSVEQFF.

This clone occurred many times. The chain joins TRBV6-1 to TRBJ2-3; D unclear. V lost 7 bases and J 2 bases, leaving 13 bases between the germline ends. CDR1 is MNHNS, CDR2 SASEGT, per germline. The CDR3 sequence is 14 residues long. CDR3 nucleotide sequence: TGTGCCAGCAATCCCGGACGGTTCACAGATACGCAGTATTTT. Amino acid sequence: CASNPGRFTDTQYF.

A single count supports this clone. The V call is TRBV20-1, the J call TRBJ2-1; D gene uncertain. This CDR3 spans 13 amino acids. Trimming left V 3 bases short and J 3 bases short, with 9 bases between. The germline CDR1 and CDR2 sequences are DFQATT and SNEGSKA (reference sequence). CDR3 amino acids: CSASVLVYNEQFF. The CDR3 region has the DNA TGCAGTGCTAGTGTTCTGGTCTACAATGAGCAGTTCTTC.

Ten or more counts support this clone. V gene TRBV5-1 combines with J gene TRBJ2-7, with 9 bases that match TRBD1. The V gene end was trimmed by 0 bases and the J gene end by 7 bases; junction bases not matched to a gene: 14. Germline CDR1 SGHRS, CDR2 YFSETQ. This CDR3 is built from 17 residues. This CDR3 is CASSLESGGTGLLEQYF. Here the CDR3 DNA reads TGCGCCAGCAGCTTGGAATCTGGCGGGACAGGGCTTTTAGAGCAGTACTTC.

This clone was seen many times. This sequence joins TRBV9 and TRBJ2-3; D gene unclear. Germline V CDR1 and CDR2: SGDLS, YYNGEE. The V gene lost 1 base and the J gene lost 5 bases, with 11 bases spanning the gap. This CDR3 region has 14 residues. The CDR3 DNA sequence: TGTGCCAGCAGCGTATCTGCCAACCAAGATACGCAGTATTTT. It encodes CASSVSANQDTQYF.

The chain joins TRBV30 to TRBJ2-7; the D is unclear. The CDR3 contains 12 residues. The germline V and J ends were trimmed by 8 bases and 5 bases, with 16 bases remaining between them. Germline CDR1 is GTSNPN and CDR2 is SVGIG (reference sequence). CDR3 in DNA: TGTGCCCTTGGTCCGGGTCAGAACGAGCAGTACTTC. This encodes CALGPGQNEQYF.

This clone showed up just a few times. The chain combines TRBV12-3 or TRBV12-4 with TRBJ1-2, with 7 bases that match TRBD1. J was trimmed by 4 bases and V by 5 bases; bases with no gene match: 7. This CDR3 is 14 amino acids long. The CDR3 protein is CASSPSGQTYGYTF. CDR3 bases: TGTGCCAGCAGTCCCTCGGGACAGACCTATGGCTACACCTTC.

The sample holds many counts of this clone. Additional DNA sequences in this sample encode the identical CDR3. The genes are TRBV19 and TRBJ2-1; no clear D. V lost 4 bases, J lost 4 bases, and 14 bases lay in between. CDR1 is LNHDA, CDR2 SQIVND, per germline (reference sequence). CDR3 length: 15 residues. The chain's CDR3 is CASSTRLSSYNEQFF. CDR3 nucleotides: TGTGCCAGTAGTACCCGCCTAAGCTCTTACAATGAGCAGTTCTTC. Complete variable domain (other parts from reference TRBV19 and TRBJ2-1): DGGITQSPKYLFRKEGQNVTLSCEQNLNHDAMYWYRQDPGQGLRLIYYSQIVNDFQKGDIAEGYSVSREKKESFPLTVTSAQKNPTAFYLCASSTRLSSYNEQFFGPGTRLTVL.

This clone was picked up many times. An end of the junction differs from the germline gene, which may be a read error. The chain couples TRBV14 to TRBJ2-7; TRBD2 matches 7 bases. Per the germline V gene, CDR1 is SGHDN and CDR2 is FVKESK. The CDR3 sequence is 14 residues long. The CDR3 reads CASRQAGSQYEQYF. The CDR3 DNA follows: TGTGCCAGCAGGCAAGCGGGATCTCAGTACGAGCAGTACTTC. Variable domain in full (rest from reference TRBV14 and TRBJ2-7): EAGVTQFPSHSVIEKGQTVTLRCDPISGHDNLYWYRRVMGKEIKFLLHFVKESKQDESGMPNNRFLAERTGGTYSTLKVQPAELEDSGVYFCASRQAGSQYEQYFGPGTRLTVT.

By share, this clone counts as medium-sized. CDR3 sequence reads: CASTLGDGELFF. The CDR3 nucleotides are TGTGCCAGCACTTTAGGTGACGGGGAGCTGTTTTTT. The chain has TRBV6-1 and TRBJ2-2; no reliable D call. This CDR3 spans 12 amino acids. V lost 7 bases and J 7 bases, leaving 10 bases between the germline ends. The germline V gene encodes CDR1 MNHNS and CDR2 SASEGT.

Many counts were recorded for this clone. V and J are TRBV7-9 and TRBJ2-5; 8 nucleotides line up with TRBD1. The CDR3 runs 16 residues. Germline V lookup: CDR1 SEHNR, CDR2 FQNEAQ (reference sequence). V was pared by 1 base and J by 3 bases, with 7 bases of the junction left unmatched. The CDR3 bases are TGTGCCAGCAGCTTAGTAGACCAGGGGGCGAAAGAGACCCAGTACTTC. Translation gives CASSLVDQGAKETQYF.

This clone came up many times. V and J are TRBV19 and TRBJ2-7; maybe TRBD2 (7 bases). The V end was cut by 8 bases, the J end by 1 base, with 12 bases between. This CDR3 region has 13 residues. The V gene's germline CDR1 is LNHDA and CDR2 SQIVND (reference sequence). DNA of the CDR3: TGTGCCAGTTCCGGGGGGCATTCCTACGAGCAGTACTTC. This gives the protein CASSGGHSYEQYF.

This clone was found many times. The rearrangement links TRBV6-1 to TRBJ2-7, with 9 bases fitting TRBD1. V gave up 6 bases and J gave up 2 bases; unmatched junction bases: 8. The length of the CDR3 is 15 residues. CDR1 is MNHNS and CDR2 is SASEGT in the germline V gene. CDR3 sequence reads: CASSTGTGQTYEQYF. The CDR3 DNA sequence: TGTGCCAGCAGCACAGGGACAGGGCAGACCTACGAGCAGTACTTC.

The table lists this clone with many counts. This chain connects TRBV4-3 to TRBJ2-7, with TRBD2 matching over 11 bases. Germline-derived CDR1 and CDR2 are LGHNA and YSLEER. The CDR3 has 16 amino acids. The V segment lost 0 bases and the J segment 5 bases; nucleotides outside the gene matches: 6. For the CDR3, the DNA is TGCGCCAGCAGCCAAGAACGAGGGGGACTAGCGGACGAGCAGTACTTC. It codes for CASSQERGGLADEQYF.

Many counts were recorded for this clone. CDR3 amino acids: CASITFRDSYGYTF. The DNA of the CDR3 is TGTGCCAGCATTACTTTCCGGGACAGCTATGGCTACACCTTC. V is TRBV28 and J is TRBJ1-2, with 7 bases lining up with TRBD1. V was pared by 7 bases and J by 4 bases, with 9 bases of the junction left unmatched. Germline CDR1 MDHEN, CDR2 SYDVKM. The CDR3 runs 14 residues.

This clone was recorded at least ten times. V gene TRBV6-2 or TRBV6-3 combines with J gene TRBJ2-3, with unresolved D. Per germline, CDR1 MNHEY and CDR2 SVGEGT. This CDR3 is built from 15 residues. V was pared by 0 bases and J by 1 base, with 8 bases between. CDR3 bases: TGTGCCAGCAGTTACTCGCAGCTTCGCACAGATACGCAGTATTTT. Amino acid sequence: CASSYSQLRTDTQYF.